The next 9 T cell receptor beta chains were all read from a single sample in a study of cytomegalovirus exposure and HLA in healthy donors. This PCR relied on a set of 60 Vbeta primers and 13 Jbeta primers. The data were produced by immunoSEQ multiplex PCR, yet TCRdb's version contains in-frame clones alone and is incomplete. The sample consists of around 95,000 clones, about 83% of them appearing once. Sequenced sample: PBMCs. Receptors were obtained from a female donor in good health and CMV-seropositive.

CDR3 bases: TGTGCCAGCAGCAAGAGACAGTTCTCTAAAGCTTTCTTT. Its translation: CASSKRQFSKAFF. This chain links TRBV6-5 with TRBJ1-1; a possible D gene is TRBD1 (5 bases). Trimming took 6 bases from V and 9 from J, leaving 17 bases between them. Germline CDR1 MNHEY, CDR2 SVGAGI. The CDR3 has 13 amino acids.

V is TRBV7-2 and J is TRBJ2-1; 9 bases are a match to TRBD1. With V trimmed by 5 bases and J by 1 base, 6 bases remained unmatched. Looked up from germline, CDR1 is SGHTA and CDR2 is FQGNSA. The CDR3 loop spans 16 amino acids. The CDR3 loop is CASSRDGTGSYNEQFF. DNA for the CDR3: TGTGCCAGCAGCCGAGATGGGACAGGGTCCTACAATGAGCAGTTCTTC. Full variable domain (remainder filled in from reference TRBV7-2 and TRBJ2-1): GAGVSQSPSNKVTEKGKDVELRCDPISGHTALYWYRQSLGQGLEFLIYFQGNSAPDKSGLPSDRFSAERTGGSVSTLTIQRTQQEDSAVYLCASSRDGTGSYNEQFFGPGTRLTVL.

The table lists this clone with a count of one. V and J are TRBV6-1 and TRBJ2-7, with D tentatively TRBD2 (6 bases). The CDR3 is 15 amino acids. The V end was cut by 5 bases, the J end by 1 base, with 15 bases between. The germline V gene has CDR1 MNHNS and CDR2 SASEGT. CDR3 residues: CASSTFKRVSYEQYF. DNA of the CDR3: TGTGCCAGCAGTACGTTCAAGCGGGTGTCCTACGAGCAGTACTTC.

The chain is built from TRBV5-4 and TRBJ2-5; the D is unclear. The CDR3 is 13 amino acids. Germline-derived CDR1 and CDR2 are SGHNT and YYREEE (reference sequence). With 0 bases removed from V and 2 bases from J, the gap between germline ends came to 5 bases. The CDR3 here is CASSLVGQETQYF. The CDR3 nucleotides are TGTGCCAGCAGCTTGGTCGGGCAAGAGACCCAGTACTTC. The full variable domain, completed using reference TRBV5-4 and TRBJ2-5, is ETGVTQSPTHLIKTRGQQVTLRCSSQSGHNTVSWYQQALGQGPQFIFQYYREEENGRGNFPPRFSGLQFPNYSSELNVNALELDDSALYLCASSLVGQETQYFGPGTRLLVL.

This clone occurred once. The gene calls are TRBV5-5 and TRBJ2-7; 9 bases are a match to TRBD1. Trimming removed 3 bases from V and 7 bases from J; junction bases left unmatched: 5. The CDR3 spans 13 residues. Germline V gives CDR1 SGHKS, CDR2 YYEKEE (reference sequence). The CDR3 region is CASSYTGGGEQYF. The DNA of the CDR3 is TGTGCCAGCAGCTACACAGGGGGCGGGGAGCAGTACTTC.

Written as DNA, the CDR3 is TGTGCCAGCAGTTTCTATCCCGGGACTGGAAACACTGAAGCTTTCTTT. It specifies CASSFYPGTGNTEAFF. This chain uses TRBV28 with TRBJ1-1; maybe TRBD1 (5 bases). CDR1 and CDR2 (germline): MDHEN, SYDVKM. V was cut by 3 bases and J by 2 bases, with 16 bases left in between. The CDR3 length is 16 residues.

About this clone itself: The identical CDR3 is also encoded by other nucleotide sequences in the sample. The chain has TRBV6-1 and TRBJ2-7; TRBD1 agrees at 11 bases. Trimming at V came to 3 bases and at J to 0 bases, leaving 1 base not matched to a gene. The CDR3 is made up of 15 amino acids. CDR1 is MNHNS, CDR2 SASEGT, per germline. CDR3: CASSDGQGASYEQYF. DNA of the CDR3: TGTGCCAGCAGTGACGGACAGGGGGCCTCCTACGAGCAGTACTTC.

The chain carries TRBV6-6 and TRBJ2-7; D is unresolved. The CDR3 is 16 amino acids. The V end lost 2 bases, the J end lost 2 bases, and 16 bases lay between the germline ends. Germline CDR1 reads MNHNY; CDR2 reads SVGAGI (reference sequence). Written as DNA, the CDR3 is TGTGCCAGCAGTTACGGAAAGGTACGGGTAGCCTACGAGCAGTACTTC. Translated, it gives CASSYGKVRVAYEQYF.

This clone was found once. Distinct nucleotide sequences in the sample also encode this CDR3. V and J are TRBV7-9 and TRBJ2-3; 8 bases line up with TRBD2. V lost 0 bases to trimming and J lost 0 bases; unmatched junction nucleotides: 2. Germline assignment: CDR1 SEHNR and CDR2 FQNEAQ (reference sequence). This CDR3 comprises 16 residues. CDR3 amino acids: CASSLATSGSTDTQYF. For the CDR3, the DNA is TGTGCCAGCAGCTTAGCTACTAGCGGTAGCACAGATACGCAGTATTTT.